This record covers a single T cell receptor beta chain. The antigen remains unidentified. The sample belongs to a study of T-cell reconstitution after alpha-beta-depleted transplantation in children. Study-wide points: From surviving recipient T cells and thymic progenitors came the high day-60 TCRbeta diversity observed in some patients. Reportedly, alpha-beta T cells present about two months post-transplant originated from several hundred expanded clones of graft origin. Hyperexpanded clones declined; after one year, newly produced T cells mostly supplied diversity.

During its preparation, the TCRbeta library received unique molecular identifiers. MiXCR was run by TCRdb on the PCR reads, yielding one entry per CDR3 protein. The table lists about 300,000 distinct CDR3 sequences, almost 8% of them singletons. Trimming removed 5 bases from V and 5 bases from J; junction bases left unmatched: 5. The CDR3 covers 15 residues. From germline, CDR1 is SGHVS and CDR2 FNYEAQ. Source: peripheral blood, taken 360 days after TCRalphabeta/CD19-depleted stem cell transplant. The TCR originated in a female patient between 2 and 15 years old who had a stem cell transplant for Fanconi anemia, so the T cells may come from the graft donor. The chain employs TRBV7-6 and TRBJ1-6, with 8 bases that match TRBD1. CDR3 residues: CASSLGTGDNSPLHF. For the CDR3, the DNA is TGTGCCAGCAGCCTCGGGACAGGCGATAATTCACCCCTCCACTTT.